This T cell receptor (beta chain) came from a study of neurological immune-mediated disorders. As for time point: longitudinal time-point 3. This clonotype was seen at least ten times. Via MiXCR, TCRdb re-called the 5' RACE reads, giving one row per CDR3 protein. The data contain roughly 45,000 distinct CDR3 sequences, less than 15% of them seen just once; the ten biggest clones take up over 10%. The germline gives CDR1 DFQATT, CDR2 SNEGSKA (reference sequence). Trimming left V 0 bases short and J 9 bases short, with 12 bases between. The CDR3 extends over 14 amino acids. The TCR was taken from a man aged 25 to 40 in good health. The sequenced sample was PBMCs. The genes are TRBV20-1 and TRBJ1-6; D not certain. As DNA, the CDR3 is TGCAGTGCTAGAGATAGGGCTGAGAGTTCACCCCTCCACTTT. Translating it yields CSARDRAESSPLHF.